This T cell receptor (beta chain) was captured by sequencing in a study of human T cells and chemical hapten exposure. Study overall: Minor volume differences among pooled libraries chiefly drove per-sample TCR yield variation.

Each CDR3 protein gets one entry after TCRdb re-called the RACE reads with MiXCR. The table includes about 69,000 distinct CDR3 sequences, over 9% detected once. This clonotype has just a few counts. Its matching antigen is unknown. Whole-study findings and limits: Alopecia affecting every donor means their immune response may not match healthy people's. Once DPC sensitization occurred, TCRs above 1 in 1000 frequency showed no change. Expanded TCRs grouped into significantly more large CDR3 similarity clusters than controls produced.

CDR1 is SGDLS, CDR2 YYNGEE, per germline. V gave up 0 bases and J gave up 6 bases, with 6 bases separating them. The CDR3 length is 13 residues. As to time point: patch test 2, 6 weeks after DPC sensitization. Indicated treatment: therapeutic diphenylcyclopropenone sensitization with weekly scalp DPC. The rearrangement joins TRBV9 to TRBJ2-2, with D uncertain. The material sequenced was whole blood, taken in connection with sensitization to the hapten diphenylcyclopropenone (DPC). The sequence came from a woman aged 50 to 60 with alopecia areata. Some clones in this sample may be carry-over from other donors' samples. The CDR3 bases are TGTGCCAGCAGCGTAGCTGGGTCCGGGGAGCTGTTTTTT. Protein: CASSVAGSGELFF.